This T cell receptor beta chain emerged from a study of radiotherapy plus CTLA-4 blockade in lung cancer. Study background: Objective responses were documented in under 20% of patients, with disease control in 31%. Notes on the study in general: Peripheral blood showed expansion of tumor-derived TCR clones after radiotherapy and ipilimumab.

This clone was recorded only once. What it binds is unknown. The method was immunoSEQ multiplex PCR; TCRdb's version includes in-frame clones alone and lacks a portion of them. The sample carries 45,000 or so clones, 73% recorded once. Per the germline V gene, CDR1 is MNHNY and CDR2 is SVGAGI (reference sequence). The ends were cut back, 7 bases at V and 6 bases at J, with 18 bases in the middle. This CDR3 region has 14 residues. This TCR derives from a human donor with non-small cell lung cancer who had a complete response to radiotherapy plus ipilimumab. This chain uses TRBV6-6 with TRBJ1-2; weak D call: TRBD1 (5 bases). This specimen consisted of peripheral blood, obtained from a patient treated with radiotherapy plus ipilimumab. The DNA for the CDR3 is TGTGCCAGCAAAACCTCAGGGAGGTCGGATGGCTACACCTTC. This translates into CASKTSGRSDGYTF.